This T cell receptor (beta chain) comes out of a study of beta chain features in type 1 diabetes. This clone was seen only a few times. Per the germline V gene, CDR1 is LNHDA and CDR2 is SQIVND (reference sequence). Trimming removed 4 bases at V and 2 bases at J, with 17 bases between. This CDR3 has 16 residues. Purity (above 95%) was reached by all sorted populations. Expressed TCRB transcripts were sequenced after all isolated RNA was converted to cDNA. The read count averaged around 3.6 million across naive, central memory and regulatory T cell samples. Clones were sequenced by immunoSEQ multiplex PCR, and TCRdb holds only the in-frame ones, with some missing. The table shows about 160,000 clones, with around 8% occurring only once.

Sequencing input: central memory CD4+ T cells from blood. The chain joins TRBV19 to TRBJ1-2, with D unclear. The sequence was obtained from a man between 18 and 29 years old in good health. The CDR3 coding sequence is TGTGCCAGTAGTACTCACCCCGTCCGGGTAAACTATGGCTACACCTTC. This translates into CASSTHPVRVNYGYTF.